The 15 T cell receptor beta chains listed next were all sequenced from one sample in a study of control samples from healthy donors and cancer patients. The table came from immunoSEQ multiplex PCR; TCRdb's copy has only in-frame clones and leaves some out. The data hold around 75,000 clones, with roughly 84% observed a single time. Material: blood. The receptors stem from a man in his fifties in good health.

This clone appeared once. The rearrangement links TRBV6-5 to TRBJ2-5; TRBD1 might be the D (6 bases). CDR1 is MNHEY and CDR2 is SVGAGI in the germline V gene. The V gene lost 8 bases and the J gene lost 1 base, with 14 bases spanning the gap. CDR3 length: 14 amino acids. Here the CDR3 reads CASGQLIVQETQYF. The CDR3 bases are TGTGCCAGCGGACAGCTCATTGTCCAAGAGACCCAGTACTTC.

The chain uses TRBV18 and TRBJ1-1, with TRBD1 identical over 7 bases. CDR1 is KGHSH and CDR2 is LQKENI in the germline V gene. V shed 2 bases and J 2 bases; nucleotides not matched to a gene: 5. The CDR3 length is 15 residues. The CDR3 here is CASSPKGAGNTEAFF. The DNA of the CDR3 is TGTGCCAGCTCACCAAAGGGGGCGGGAAACACTGAAGCTTTCTTT. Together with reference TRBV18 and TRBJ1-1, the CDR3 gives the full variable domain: NAGVMQNPRHLVRRRGQEARLRCSPMKGHSHVYWYRQLPEEGLKFMVYLQKENIIDESGMPKERFSAEFPKEGPSILRIQQVVRGDSAAYFCASSPKGAGNTEAFFGQGTRLTVV.

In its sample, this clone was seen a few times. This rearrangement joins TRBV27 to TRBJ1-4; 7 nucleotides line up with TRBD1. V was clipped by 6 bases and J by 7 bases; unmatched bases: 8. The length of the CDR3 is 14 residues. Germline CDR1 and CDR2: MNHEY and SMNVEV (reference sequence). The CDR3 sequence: CASRRQGASEKLFF. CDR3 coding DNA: TGTGCCAGCAGGAGACAGGGAGCCAGTGAAAAACTGTTTTTT.

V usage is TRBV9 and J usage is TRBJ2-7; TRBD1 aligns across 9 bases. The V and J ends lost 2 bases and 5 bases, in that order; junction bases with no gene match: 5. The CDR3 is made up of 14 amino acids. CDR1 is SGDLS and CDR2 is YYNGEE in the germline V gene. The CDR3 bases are TGTGCCAGCAGCGTGGGGACAGGGTCCCACGAGCAGTACTTC. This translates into CASSVGTGSHEQYF.

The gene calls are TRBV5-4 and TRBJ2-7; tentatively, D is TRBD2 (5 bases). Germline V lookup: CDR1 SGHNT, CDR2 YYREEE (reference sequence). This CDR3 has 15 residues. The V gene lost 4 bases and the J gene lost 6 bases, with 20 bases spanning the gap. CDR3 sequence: CASSTPRAPPLEQYF. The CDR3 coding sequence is TGTGCCAGCAGCACCCCGAGGGCTCCTCCCCTCGAGCAGTACTTC.

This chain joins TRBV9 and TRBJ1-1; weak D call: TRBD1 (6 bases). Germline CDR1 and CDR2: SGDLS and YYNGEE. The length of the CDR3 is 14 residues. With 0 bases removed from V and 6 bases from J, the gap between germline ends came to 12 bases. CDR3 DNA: TGTGCCAGCAGCGTAGGACAGGAGACGGCTGAAGCTTTCTTT. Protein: CASSVGQETAEAFF.

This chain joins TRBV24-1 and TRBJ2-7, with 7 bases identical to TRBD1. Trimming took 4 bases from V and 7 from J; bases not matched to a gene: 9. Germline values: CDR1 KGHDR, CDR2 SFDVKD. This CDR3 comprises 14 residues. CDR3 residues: CATSDRDSLLEQYF. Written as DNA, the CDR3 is TGTGCCACCAGTGACCGGGACAGTTTGTTAGAGCAGTACTTC.

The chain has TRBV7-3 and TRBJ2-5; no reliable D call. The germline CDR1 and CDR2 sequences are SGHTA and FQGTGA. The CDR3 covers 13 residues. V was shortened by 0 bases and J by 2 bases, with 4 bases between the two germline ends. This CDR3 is CASSLTVQETQYF. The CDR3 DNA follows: TGTGCCAGCAGCTTAACCGTACAAGAGACCCAGTACTTC.

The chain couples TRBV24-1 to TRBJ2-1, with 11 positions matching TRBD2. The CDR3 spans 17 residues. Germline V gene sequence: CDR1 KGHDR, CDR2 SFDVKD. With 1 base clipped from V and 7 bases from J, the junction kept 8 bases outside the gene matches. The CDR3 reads CATSDLTSGSGLNEQFF. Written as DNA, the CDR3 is TGTGCCACCAGTGATTTAACTAGCGGGAGTGGATTGAATGAGCAGTTCTTC.

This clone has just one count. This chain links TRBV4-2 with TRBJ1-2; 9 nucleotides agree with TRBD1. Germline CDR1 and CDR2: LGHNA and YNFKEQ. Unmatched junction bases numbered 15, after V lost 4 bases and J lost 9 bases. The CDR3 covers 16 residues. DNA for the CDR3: TGTGCCAGCAGCCCTGCCGAATCCACAGGGGGCAGAAGCTACACCTTC. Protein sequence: CASSPAESTGGRSYTF.

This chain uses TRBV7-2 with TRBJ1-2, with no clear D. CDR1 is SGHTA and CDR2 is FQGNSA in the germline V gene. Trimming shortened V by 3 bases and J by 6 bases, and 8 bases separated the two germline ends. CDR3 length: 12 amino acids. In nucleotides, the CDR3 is TGTGCCAGCAGCTTGCCCGGGGATGGCTACACCTTC. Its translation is CASSLPGDGYTF.

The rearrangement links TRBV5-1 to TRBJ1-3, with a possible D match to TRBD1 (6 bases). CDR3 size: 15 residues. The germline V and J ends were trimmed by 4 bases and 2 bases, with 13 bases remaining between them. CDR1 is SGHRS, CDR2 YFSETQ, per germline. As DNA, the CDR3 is TGCGCCAGCAGCACCACGACAGGCACTGGAAACACCATATATTTT. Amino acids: CASSTTTGTGNTIYF.

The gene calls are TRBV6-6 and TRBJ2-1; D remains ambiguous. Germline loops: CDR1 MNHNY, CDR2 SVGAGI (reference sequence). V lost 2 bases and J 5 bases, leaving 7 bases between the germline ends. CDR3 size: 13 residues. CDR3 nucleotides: TGTGCCAGCAGTTACGACTTTAACAATGAGCAGTTCTTC. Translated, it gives CASSYDFNNEQFF.

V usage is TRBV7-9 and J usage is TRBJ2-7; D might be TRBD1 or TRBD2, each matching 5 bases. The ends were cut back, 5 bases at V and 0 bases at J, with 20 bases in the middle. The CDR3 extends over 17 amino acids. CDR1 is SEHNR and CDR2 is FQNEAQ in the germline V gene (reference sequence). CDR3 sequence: CASSTWTSQGVSYEQYF. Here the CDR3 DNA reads TGTGCCAGCAGCACCTGGACTTCGCAGGGAGTCTCCTACGAGCAGTACTTC.

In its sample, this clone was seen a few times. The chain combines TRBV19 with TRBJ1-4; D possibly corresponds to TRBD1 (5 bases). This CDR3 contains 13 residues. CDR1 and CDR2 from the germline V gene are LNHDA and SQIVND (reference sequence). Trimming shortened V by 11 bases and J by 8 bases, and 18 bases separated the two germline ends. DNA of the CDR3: TGTGCCTCAGGGAGAGGGGTACAAGAAAAACTGTTTTTT. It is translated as CASGRGVQEKLFF.